The 25 T cell receptor beta chains listed next were all sequenced from one sample in a study of regulatory T cells in long-lasting Graves disease (dated by TCRdb to the early 2020s). Libraries were constructed by multiplex PCR. The listed sequencing device is Illumina HiSeq 4000. TCR beta libraries were built with iRepertoire HTBI primers and Arm-PCR amplification of CDR3 regions. TCRdb reprocessing: public reads trimmed at Q25 with fastp, clones called with MiXCR, in-frame beta chains kept. Each record represents a unique CDR3 protein, reported with the most common genes and DNA among its rows. This sample is represented by hundreds of thousands of distinct CDR3 sequences; around 17% of them were singletons. The ten largest clones take up roughly 10% of the sample. This specimen's time point label, interpreted: newly diagnosed GD, antithyroid drugs for less than 3 months. For both TCR sequencing and RNA sequencing, RNA was extracted from PBMCs in TRIzol.

These records were also assigned to another study, of T cells in Graves' hyperthyroidism and ophthalmopathy.

This specimen consisted of peripheral blood mononuclear cells (PBMCs), obtained at new diagnosis, from a patient treated with antithyroid drugs. These receptors all stem from a woman in her thirties with Graves disease. Donor details come from another sample of the same person, matched by shared clones.

This clonotype was recorded a few times. The V gene is TRBV13, the J gene TRBJ1-4; possible D gene TRBD1, 6 bases. The CDR3 contains 17 residues. The germline gives CDR1 PRHDT, CDR2 FYEKMQ (reference sequence). V lost 3 bases, J lost 4 bases, and 18 bases lay in between. The CDR3 protein is CASSLGSEGHFNEKLFF. CDR3 bases: TGTGCCAGCAGCTTGGGGTCGGAGGGACACTTTAATGAAAAACTGTTTTTT.

In this sample, this clonotype turned up many times. CDR3 DNA: TGTGCCAGCAGCGGAGCCCTCCTCTCCTACGAGCAGTACTTC. Its translation: CASSGALLSYEQYF. The V call is TRBV3-1, the J call TRBJ2-7; D call uncertain. Trimming left V 5 bases short and J 0 bases short, with 11 bases between. Germline V gene lookup returns CDR1 LGHDT and CDR2 YNNKEL (reference sequence). This CDR3 comprises 14 residues.

This chain joins TRBV6-2 or TRBV6-3 and TRBJ2-6; 10 bases are a match to TRBD1. Germline CDR1 is MNHEY and CDR2 is SVGEGT. The CDR3 extends over 20 amino acids. After removal of 6 bases from V and 0 bases from J, the junction contained 14 bases not matched to a gene. The CDR3 protein is CASSQDRGNSFFSGANVLTF. The CDR3 DNA reads TGTGCCAGCAGCCAGGACAGGGGGAACTCCTTCTTCTCTGGGGCCAACGTCCTGACTTTC.

The chain carries TRBV6-4 and TRBJ1-1; 7 bases fit TRBD1. The germline CDR1 and CDR2 sequences are MRHNA and SNTAGT. V gave up 6 bases and J gave up 1 base; unmatched junction bases: 2. This CDR3 region has 13 residues. Written as DNA, the CDR3 is TGTGCCAGCAGACAGGGGCAGAACACTGAAGCTTTCTTT. This gives the protein CASRQGQNTEAFF.

The chain recombines TRBV15 with TRBJ2-2; D possibly matches TRBD1 or TRBD2 (5 bases each). The germline V gene has CDR1 LNHNV and CDR2 YYDKDF (reference sequence). The CDR3 has 15 residues. V was clipped by 0 bases and J by 6 bases, with 11 bases between them. This CDR3 is CATSRDRWGSGELFF. The CDR3 DNA is TGTGCCACCAGCAGAGATCGATGGGGGTCCGGGGAGCTGTTTTTT.

This clonotype has at least ten counts. V gene TRBV12-3 or TRBV12-4 combines with J gene TRBJ2-7; 11 bases line up with TRBD2. This CDR3 comprises 14 residues. V dropped 5 bases and J dropped 6; count of bases not matched to a gene: 6. The chain's CDR3 is CASSRLAGPGEQYF. CDR3 nucleotides: TGTGCCAGCAGTAGACTAGCGGGACCGGGCGAGCAGTACTTC.

This clonotype occurred many times. V and J are TRBV6-2 or TRBV6-3 and TRBJ2-2; TRBD2 matches at 7 bases. CDR3 length equals 18 residues. Germline lookup yields CDR1 MNHEY and CDR2 SVGEGT. The J segment lost 4 bases and the V segment lost 5 bases, leaving 16 bases of the junction unmatched. CDR3 loop: CASSDPHKGRAPTGELFF. As DNA, the CDR3 is TGTGCCAGCAGTGATCCCCACAAAGGGAGGGCCCCCACCGGGGAGCTGTTTTTT.

This clonotype was seen at least ten times. The J gene is TRBJ1-2, the V gene TRBV12-3 or TRBV12-4, with D unclear. The V and J ends lost 4 bases and 3 bases respectively, with 9 bases between them. The CDR3 loop spans 13 amino acids. CDR3 sequence reads: CASSSDGYYGYTF. CDR3 coding DNA: TGTGCCAGCAGTTCCGACGGATACTATGGCTACACCTTC.

The chain joins TRBV27 to TRBJ2-6; D assignment may be TRBD1 or TRBD2 (6 bases each). Germline V gene data show CDR1 as MNHEY and CDR2 as SMNVEV (reference sequence). This CDR3 spans 19 amino acids. V was clipped by 5 bases and J by 0 bases, with 20 bases between them. The CDR3 is CASSTPAQGGSSGANVLTF. The CDR3 coding sequence is TGTGCCAGCAGTACCCCAGCACAAGGGGGGAGCTCTGGGGCCAACGTCCTGACTTTC.

This chain joins TRBV20-1 and TRBJ1-5, with TRBD1 identical over 10 bases. Losses at the gene ends were 4 bases for V and 7 bases for J; bases not matched to a gene: 10. Germline V CDR1 and CDR2: DFQATT, SNEGSKA (reference sequence). The CDR3 spans 15 residues. This CDR3 is CSAIPGTGVGQPQHF. In DNA, the CDR3 is TGCAGTGCTATCCCCGGGACAGGGGTCGGGCAGCCCCAGCATTTT.

This clonotype occurred a few times. The chain is built from TRBV27 and TRBJ1-5; D gene ambiguous. V was clipped by 3 bases and J by 4 bases, with 10 bases between them. Germline lookup yields CDR1 MNHEY and CDR2 SMNVEV (reference sequence). The CDR3 totals 14 residues. Here the CDR3 reads CASSLSPLNQPQHF. The CDR3 bases are TGTGCCAGCAGTTTGTCCCCTTTAAATCAGCCCCAGCATTTT.

This clonotype was found many times. This chain connects TRBV4-1 to TRBJ1-4; D gene unclear. The CDR3 consists of 12 residues. Germline V gene data show CDR1 as MGHRA and CDR2 as YSYEKL. With 1 base removed from V and 11 bases from J, the gap between germline ends came to 8 bases. The CDR3 loop is CASSQAPNKLFF. The CDR3 nucleotides are TGCGCCAGCAGCCAAGCCCCGAACAAACTGTTTTTT.

This clonotype was found a few times. J is TRBJ1-1 and V is TRBV4-3; D unclear. CDR1 and CDR2 (germline): LGHNA, YSLEER. This CDR3 is built from 13 residues. V shed 4 bases and J shed 1 base, with 7 bases lying between them. In DNA form, the CDR3 reads TGCGCCAGCAGCCTACAGAGGAACACTGAAGCTTTCTTT. It translates to CASSLQRNTEAFF.

This chain links TRBV6-2 or TRBV6-3 with TRBJ2-1, with 9 bases matching TRBD2. The CDR3 has 11 residues. The germline gives CDR1 MNHEY, CDR2 SVGEGT. CDR3 coding DNA: TGTAGCGGGGGGCCAGGGCATGAGCAGTTCTTC. Residues: CSGGPGHEQFF.

This chain links TRBV4-3 with TRBJ1-4, with D unresolved. The CDR3 covers 13 residues. Germline assignment: CDR1 LGHNA and CDR2 YSLEER. The V gene lost 1 base and the J gene lost 4 bases, with 4 bases spanning the gap. The CDR3, as DNA: TGCGCCAGCAGCCAAGGGCATAATGAAAAACTGTTTTTT. This translates into CASSQGHNEKLFF.

This clonotype was found many times. The V call is TRBV28, the J call TRBJ1-2; D uncertain. Between the trimmed V and J ends, which lost 2 bases and 0 bases, there was a span of 4 bases. The germline CDR1 and CDR2 sequences are MDHEN and SYDVKM. The CDR3 spans 13 residues. The CDR3 DNA follows: TGTGCCAGCAGTTTAACGGCTAACTATGGCTACACCTTC. It yields the protein CASSLTANYGYTF.

In the case of this clonotype: Being one base from a much bigger clone, this may be a read error. The chain joins TRBV6-2 or TRBV6-3 to TRBJ2-2, with D perhaps matching TRBD2 (6 bases). The CDR3 runs 15 residues. Germline V CDR1 and CDR2: MNHEY, SVGEGT. This CDR3 reads CASSPPGGITGEPFF. Here the CDR3 DNA reads TGTGCCAGCAGCCCTCCCGGGGGAATTACCGGGGAGCCGTTTTTT.

In regard to this clonotype: At one of its ends the junction is not consistent with the germline gene, which may arise from a read error. The chain carries TRBV7-2 and TRBJ2-5, with 11 bases lining up with TRBD2. In germline, CDR1 is SGHTA, CDR2 FQGNSA. This CDR3 region has 17 residues. The CDR3 loop is CASSLRTSGLFKETQHF. DNA for the CDR3: TGTGCCAGCAGCCTTCGGACTAGCGGGCTTTTTAAAGAGACCCAGCACTTC. Filled out from reference TRBV7-2 and TRBJ2-5, the complete variable domain reads GAGVSQSPSNKVTEKGKDVELRCDPISGHTALYWYRQSLGQGLEFLIYFQGNSAPDKSGLPSDRFSAERTGGSVSTLTIQRTQQEDSAVYLCASSLRTSGLFKETQHFGPGTRLLVL.

To note about this clonotype: A read error may be the cause here, since a much bigger clone is one base away. The V and J genes are TRBV20-1 and TRBJ2-1; no definite D call. The germline gives CDR1 DFQATT, CDR2 SNEGSKA (reference sequence). This CDR3 contains 11 residues. The germline V and J ends were trimmed by 3 bases and 5 bases, with 5 bases remaining between them. The CDR3 loop is CSARMHNEQFF. CDR3 nucleotides: TGCAGTGCTAGGATGCACAATGAGCAGTTCTTC.

In its sample, this clonotype was seen many times. The chain recombines TRBV7-2 with TRBJ2-2, with TRBD2 matching over 12 bases. Germline V gene lookup returns CDR1 SGHTA and CDR2 FQGNSA. The CDR3 is 19 amino acids. Trimming at V came to 5 bases and at J to 0 bases, leaving 10 bases not matched to a gene. CDR3 nucleotides: TGTGCCAGCAGCCCAGGACTAGCGGGACCGTTCGCGAACACCGGGGAGCTGTTTTTT. This encodes CASSPGLAGPFANTGELFF.

There are a few counts of this clonotype. The chain recombines TRBV7-9 with TRBJ1-1, with no clear D. The CDR3 totals 13 residues. The germline V and J ends were trimmed by 4 bases and 4 bases, with 10 bases remaining between them. CDR1 is SEHNR and CDR2 is FQNEAQ in the germline V gene (reference sequence). CDR3 sequence: CASSSGGVTEAFF. The CDR3 DNA follows: TGTGCCAGCAGCTCGGGCGGGGTCACTGAAGCTTTCTTT.

The rearrangement uses TRBV9 and TRBJ2-5; perhaps TRBD2 as D (5 bases). Trimming pared 0 bases from V and 2 bases from J, leaving 8 bases between. There are 14 residues in the CDR3. Germline loops: CDR1 SGDLS, CDR2 YYNGEE. CDR3 residues: CASSVALGQETQYF. CDR3 in DNA: TGTGCCAGCAGCGTAGCACTAGGTCAAGAGACCCAGTACTTC.

Note on this clonotype: Given a much more abundant clone one base away, this may be a read error. V usage is TRBV2 and J usage is TRBJ1-2; D may be TRBD1 (6 bases). The CDR3 runs 12 residues. V shed 7 bases and J shed 7 bases, with 13 bases lying between them. Germline V gene lookup returns CDR1 SNHLY and CDR2 FYNNEI. In nucleotides, the CDR3 is TGTGCCAGCAACAGGGCGGTACTTGGCTACACCTTC. As protein: CASNRAVLGYTF. The full variable domain, completed using reference TRBV2 and TRBJ1-2, is EPEVTQTPSHQVTQMGQEVILRCVPISNHLYFYWYRQILGQKVEFLVSFYNNEISEKSEIFDDQFSVERPDGSNFTLKIRSTKLEDSAMYFCASNRAVLGYTFGSGTRLTVV.

Only a few counts were recorded for this clonotype. The chain employs TRBV7-2 and TRBJ1-1; D uncertain. Looked up from germline, CDR1 is SGHTA and CDR2 is FQGNSA. The CDR3 contains 13 residues. The germline V and J ends were trimmed by 6 bases and 2 bases, with 10 bases remaining between them. The chain's CDR3 is CASRPIGNTEAFF. CDR3 DNA: TGTGCCAGCAGGCCTATAGGAAACACTGAAGCTTTCTTT.

This clonotype appeared many times. V and J are TRBV18 and TRBJ2-7, with 12 bases lining up with TRBD2. This CDR3 is 15 amino acids long. CDR1 is KGHSH and CDR2 is LQKENI in the germline V gene. Losses at the gene ends were 3 bases for V and 6 bases for J; bases not matched to a gene: 6. For the CDR3, the DNA is TGTGCCAGCTCACCTACCCTAGCGGGAGGGGCCGAGCAGTACTTC. This translates into CASSPTLAGGAEQYF.